This T cell receptor beta chain was identified during a study of T cell responses to AZD1222 COVID-19 vaccine. General observations from the study: Unmutated variant regions are reportedly targeted by nearly half of spike-specific TCRs.

The data were produced by immunoSEQ multiplex PCR, yet TCRdb's version contains in-frame clones alone and is incomplete. The table includes more than 95,000 clones, roughly 90% detected once. As concerns this clone: The antigen is undetermined. This CDR3 fails to terminate in the conserved phenylalanine or tryptophan, so it likely reflects a read error. Because the CDR3's place on the DNA is in doubt, the DNA is left out and the CDR3 is given as listed by TCRdb.

The clonotype originates from an adult in good health. The sequencing used peripheral blood, collected on day 0 of AZD1222 vaccination.

CDR3 in amino acids: CARVQKVVNKV. The genes are TRBV5-3 and TRBJ2-6; whether TRBD1, the table's D call, matches the DNA was not checked. TRBV5-3 falls under the ORF class, with uncertain function. Ends included, the CDR3 has 11 residues.